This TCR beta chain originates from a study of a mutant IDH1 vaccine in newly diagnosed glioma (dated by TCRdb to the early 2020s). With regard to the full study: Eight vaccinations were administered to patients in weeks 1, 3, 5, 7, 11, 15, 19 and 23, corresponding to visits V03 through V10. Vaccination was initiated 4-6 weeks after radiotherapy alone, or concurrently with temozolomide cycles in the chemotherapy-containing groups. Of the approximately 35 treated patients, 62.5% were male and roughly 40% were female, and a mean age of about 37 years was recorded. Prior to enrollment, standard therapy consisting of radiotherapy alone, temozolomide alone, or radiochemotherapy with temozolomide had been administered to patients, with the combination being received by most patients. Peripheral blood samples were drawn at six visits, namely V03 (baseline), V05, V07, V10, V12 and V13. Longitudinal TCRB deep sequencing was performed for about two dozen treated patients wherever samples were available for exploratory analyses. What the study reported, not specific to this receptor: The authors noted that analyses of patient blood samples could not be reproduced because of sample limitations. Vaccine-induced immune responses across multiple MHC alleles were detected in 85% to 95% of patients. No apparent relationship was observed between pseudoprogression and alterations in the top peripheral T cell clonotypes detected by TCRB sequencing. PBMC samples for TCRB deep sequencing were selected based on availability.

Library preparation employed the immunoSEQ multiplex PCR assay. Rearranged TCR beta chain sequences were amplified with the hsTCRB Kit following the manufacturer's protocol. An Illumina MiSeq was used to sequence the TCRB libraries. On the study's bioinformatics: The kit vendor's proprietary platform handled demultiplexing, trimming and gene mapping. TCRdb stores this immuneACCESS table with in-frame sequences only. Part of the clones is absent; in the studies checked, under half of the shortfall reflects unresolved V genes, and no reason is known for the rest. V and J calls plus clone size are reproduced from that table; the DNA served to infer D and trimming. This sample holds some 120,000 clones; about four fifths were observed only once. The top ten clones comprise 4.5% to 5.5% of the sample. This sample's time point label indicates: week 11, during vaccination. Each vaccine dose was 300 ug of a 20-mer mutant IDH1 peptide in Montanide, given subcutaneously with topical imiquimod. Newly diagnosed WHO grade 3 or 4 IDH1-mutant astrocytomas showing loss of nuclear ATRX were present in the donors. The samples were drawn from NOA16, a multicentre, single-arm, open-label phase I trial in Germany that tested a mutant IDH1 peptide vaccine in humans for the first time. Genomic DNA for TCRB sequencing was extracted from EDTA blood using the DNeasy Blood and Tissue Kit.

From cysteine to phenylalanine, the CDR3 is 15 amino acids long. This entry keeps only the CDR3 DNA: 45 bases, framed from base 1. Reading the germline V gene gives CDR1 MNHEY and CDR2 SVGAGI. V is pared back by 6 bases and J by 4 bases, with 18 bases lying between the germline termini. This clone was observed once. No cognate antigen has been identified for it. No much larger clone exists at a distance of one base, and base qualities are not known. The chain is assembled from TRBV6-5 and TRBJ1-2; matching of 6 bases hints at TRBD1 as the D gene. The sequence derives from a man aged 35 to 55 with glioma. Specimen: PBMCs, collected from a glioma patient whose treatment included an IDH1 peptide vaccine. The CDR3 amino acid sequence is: CASRFSAGVTYGYTF. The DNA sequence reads TGTGCCAGCAGGTTCTCCGCAGGGGTTACCTATGGCTACACCTTC.